One and the same sample provided the 24 T cell receptor beta chains below, sequenced in a study of CD4+ T cells in melanoma. TCRdb's copy holds only in-frame clones and misses some; the assay was immunoSEQ multiplex PCR. The sample lists about 140,000 clones; 92% were seen once. These receptors were taken from a human donor with melanoma.

This rearrangement joins TRBV7-9 to TRBJ2-2; possibly TRBD2 for D (6 bases). The V end lost 3 bases, the J end lost 6 bases, and 14 bases lay between the germline ends. The V gene's germline CDR1 is SEHNR and CDR2 FQNEAQ (reference sequence). The CDR3 extends over 15 amino acids. The CDR3 region is CASSFSGDRAGELFF. Written as DNA, the CDR3 is TGTGCCAGCAGCTTCTCGGGGGATCGAGCCGGGGAGCTGTTTTTT. The full variable domain, with the rest looked up from reference TRBV7-9 and TRBJ2-2, is DTGVSQNPRHKITKRGQNVTFRCDPISEHNRLYWYRQTLGQGPEFLTYFQNEAQLEKSRLLSDRFSAERPKGSFSTLEIQRTEQGDSAMYLCASSFSGDRAGELFFGEGSRLTVL.

This clone was detected a few times. The J gene is TRBJ2-4, the V gene TRBV28; 7 positions match TRBD1. V shed 2 bases and J 6 bases; nucleotides not matched to a gene: 7. CDR1 and CDR2 (germline): MDHEN, SYDVKM. The CDR3 consists of 15 residues. The CDR3 spells CASSLLQGIGNIQYF. Written as DNA, the CDR3 is TGTGCCAGCAGTTTACTACAGGGGATCGGAAACATTCAGTACTTC.

V gene TRBV11-2 combines with J gene TRBJ2-2; no clear D gene. The CDR3 contains 15 residues. CDR1 and CDR2 (germline): SGHAT, FQNNGV. The V and J ends lost 3 bases and 0 bases respectively, with 8 bases between them. The CDR3 protein is CASSLVLPNTGELFF. The CDR3 region has the DNA TGTGCCAGCAGCTTGGTGCTCCCGAACACCGGGGAGCTGTTTTTT.

About this clone itself: Different DNA sequences within this sample yield the same CDR3. This chain uses TRBV20-1 with TRBJ2-3; 8 bases are shared with TRBD2. The V gene end was trimmed by 6 bases and the J gene end by 6 bases; junction bases not matched to a gene: 2. This CDR3 has 11 amino acids. CDR1 and CDR2 (germline): DFQATT, SNEGSKA (reference sequence). The CDR3 loop reads CSARGGDTQYF. CDR3 nucleotides: TGCAGTGCCCGGGGGGGGGATACGCAGTATTTT.

The genes are TRBV10-2 and TRBJ1-3; D call uncertain. V shed 6 bases and J shed 1 base, with 10 bases lying between them. The CDR3 loop spans 14 amino acids. Germline V gene sequence: CDR1 WSHSY, CDR2 SAAADI. The CDR3 loop reads CASREWRSGNTIYF. The CDR3 DNA sequence: TGCGCCAGCAGGGAATGGAGATCTGGAAACACCATATATTTT.

The CDR3 sequence is CASRLTDRNQPQHF. CDR3 bases: TGTGCCAGCAGACTGACGGACAGAAATCAGCCCCAGCATTTT. The V gene is TRBV2, the J gene TRBJ1-5; D might be TRBD1 (6 bases). Germline CDR1 reads SNHLY; CDR2 reads FYNNEI. V lost 6 bases to trimming and J lost 4 bases, with 13 bases between them. This CDR3 comprises 14 residues.

The count of this clone is one. CDR3 nucleotide sequence: TGTGCCAGCAGCTTAGGGCGGGGGGGCCCCAATGAGCAGTTCTTC. Protein: CASSLGRGGPNEQFF. The rearrangement links TRBV7-8 to TRBJ2-1; TRBD2 aligns across 9 bases. The CDR3 contains 15 residues. V shed 1 base and J 6 bases; nucleotides not matched to a gene: 4. CDR1 and CDR2 (germline): SGHVS, FQNEAQ.

V and J are TRBV7-9 and TRBJ2-5; D could derive from TRBD1 or TRBD2 (5 bases each). The V end was cut by 4 bases, the J end by 4 bases, with 16 bases between. The CDR3 has 15 residues. The germline V gene encodes CDR1 SEHNR and CDR2 FQNEAQ (reference sequence). The CDR3 protein is CASSSTGTAGETQYF. CDR3 sequence (DNA): TGTGCCAGCAGCTCGACCGGGACCGCGGGAGAGACCCAGTACTTC.

The rearrangement joins TRBV2 to TRBJ1-4; 11 positions match TRBD1. The CDR3 is made up of 14 amino acids. The junction had 4 bases not matched to a gene; V was cut back by 7 bases and J by 6 bases. CDR1 and CDR2 from the germline V gene are SNHLY and FYNNEI. The CDR3 DNA sequence: TGTGCCAGCACTCGGGACAGGGGGTATGAAAAACTGTTTTTT. This gives the protein CASTRDRGYEKLFF.

This clone was detected once. The rearrangement uses TRBV10-2 and TRBJ1-5; D is possibly TRBD1 (5 bases). Germline lookup yields CDR1 WSHSY and CDR2 SAAADI. CDR3 length equals 14 residues. Deletions cut 5 bases from V and 4 bases from J, with 12 bases between. The CDR3 loop is CASSQGLGNQPQHF. Here the CDR3 DNA reads TGCGCCAGCAGTCAGGGTTTGGGGAATCAGCCCCAGCATTTT.

The V call is TRBV28, the J call TRBJ1-1; D is unresolved. Germline-derived CDR1 and CDR2 are MDHEN and SYDVKM. This CDR3 is built from 14 residues. V lost 4 bases to trimming and J lost 1 base, with 10 bases between them. The DNA for the CDR3 is TGTGCCAGCAGTTCCCTACAGCAGAACACTGAAGCTTTCTTT. Translating it yields CASSSLQQNTEAFF.

The chain joins TRBV27 to TRBJ1-3; weak D call: TRBD1 (6 bases). V gave up 6 bases and J gave up 4 bases, with 16 bases separating them. Looked up from germline, CDR1 is MNHEY and CDR2 is SMNVEV (reference sequence). The CDR3 is 15 amino acids. The CDR3 DNA reads TGTGCCAGCAGACGGAACAGGGAAATAGGAAACACCATATATTTT. Encoded protein: CASRRNREIGNTIYF.

The CDR3 region is CASSRDREYGYTF. The CDR3 nucleotides read TGTGCCAGCAGCCGGGACAGGGAGTATGGCTACACCTTC. The chain combines TRBV5-6 with TRBJ1-2; TRBD1 matches at 9 bases. Losses at the gene ends were 4 bases for V and 5 bases for J; bases not matched to a gene: 3. Germline V gene data show CDR1 as SGHDT and CDR2 as YYEEEE. This CDR3 has 13 amino acids.

V usage is TRBV5-6 and J usage is TRBJ1-5; the D gene is possibly TRBD1 (5 bases). Germline V gene sequence: CDR1 SGHDT, CDR2 YYEEEE. This CDR3 is 17 amino acids long. The germline V and J ends were trimmed by 2 bases and 0 bases, with 15 bases remaining between them. CDR3 amino acids: CASSLNQGYYSNQPQHF. The CDR3 DNA follows: TGTGCCAGCAGCTTAAATCAGGGATACTATAGCAATCAGCCCCAGCATTTT.

CDR3 sequence: CASSLVLAGEQETQYF. Written as DNA, the CDR3 is TGCGCCAGCAGCTTGGTTCTAGCGGGGGAACAAGAGACCCAGTACTTC. The chain employs TRBV5-1 and TRBJ2-5, with 10 bases that match TRBD2. This CDR3 is built from 16 residues. In germline, CDR1 is SGHRS, CDR2 YFSETQ. V was clipped by 0 bases and J by 2 bases; unmatched bases: 4.

This clone occurred a few times. The gene calls are TRBV4-1 and TRBJ1-2; TRBD1 is a possible D gene (6 bases). CDR1 is MGHRA and CDR2 is YSYEKL in the germline V gene. The CDR3 totals 16 residues. Trimming took 0 bases from V and 8 from J, leaving 19 bases between them. CDR3 nucleotides: TGCGCCAGCAGCCAAGACATGCGCCGGGACACCATGGGCTACACCTTC. This gives the protein CASSQDMRRDTMGYTF.

The chain links TRBV7-6 to TRBJ2-5, with D hard to call. Germline CDR1 is SGHVS and CDR2 is FNYEAQ. The ends were cut back, 5 bases at V and 5 bases at J, with 9 bases in the middle. The CDR3 is made up of 12 amino acids. The CDR3 spells CASSTSWETQYF. The CDR3 DNA follows: TGTGCCAGCAGCACCTCTTGGGAGACCCAGTACTTC.

The chain combines TRBV7-3 with TRBJ1-1; 12 bases agree with TRBD1. The trim removed 1 base at V and 5 bases at J, leaving 5 bases unmatched. The CDR3 extends over 16 amino acids. Germline lookup yields CDR1 SGHTA and CDR2 FQGTGA. The CDR3 nucleotides read TGTGCCAGCAGCTTAATGGGACAGGGGGCCGGGACTGAAGCTTTCTTT. It codes for CASSLMGQGAGTEAFF.

The rearrangement joins TRBV5-4 to TRBJ2-5; tentatively, D is TRBD1 (7 bases). The germline V gene has CDR1 SGHNT and CDR2 YYREEE (reference sequence). This CDR3 is built from 15 residues. Trimming removed 5 bases at V and 1 base at J, with 15 bases between. The CDR3: CASRPRRDSQETQYF. CDR3 in DNA: TGTGCCAGCAGGCCGAGGCGGGACAGCCAAGAGACCCAGTACTTC.

V and J are TRBV5-4 and TRBJ2-7; D may match TRBD1 or TRBD2 (5 bases each). Trimming cost V 4 bases and J 4 bases, with 15 bases left between them. CDR1 is SGHNT and CDR2 is YYREEE in the germline V gene (reference sequence). The CDR3 consists of 14 residues. The CDR3 region has the DNA TGTGCCAGCAGCCTGGGACGGGGATTATACGAGCAGTACTTC. This translates into CASSLGRGLYEQYF.

This chain links TRBV19 with TRBJ2-1, with D possibly being TRBD1 (5 bases). The V gene's germline CDR1 is LNHDA and CDR2 SQIVND (reference sequence). Deletions cut 5 bases from V and 8 bases from J, with 22 bases between. This CDR3 spans 16 amino acids. CDR3 nucleotides: TGTGCCAGTAGTCCCTTTGCTTGGGCAGGGTACGATGAGCAGTTCTTC. Translated, it gives CASSPFAWAGYDEQFF.

The V and J genes are TRBV6-5 and TRBJ2-7; D unclear. The germline CDR1 and CDR2 sequences are MNHEY and SVGAGI. This CDR3 has 14 residues. V was clipped by 4 bases and J by 0 bases, with 10 bases between them. The chain's CDR3 is CASSLQSSSYEQYF. CDR3 nucleotides: TGTGCCAGCAGTTTACAGAGCAGCTCCTACGAGCAGTACTTC.

This chain connects TRBV11-1 to TRBJ2-1; 7 bases are shared with TRBD2. Unmatched junction bases numbered 7, after V lost 5 bases and J lost 0 bases. CDR1 and CDR2 (germline): SGHAT, FQDESV (reference sequence). The CDR3 is 16 residues long. CDR3 sequence reads: CASSASGSSSYNEQFF. The CDR3 nucleotides read TGTGCCAGCAGCGCTAGCGGTTCATCCTCCTACAATGAGCAGTTCTTC.

The chain employs TRBV27 and TRBJ1-3; the D gene is possibly TRBD1 (5 bases). Trimming left V 7 bases short and J 0 bases short, with 19 bases between. This CDR3 region has 17 residues. Germline V gene lookup returns CDR1 MNHEY and CDR2 SMNVEV (reference sequence). CDR3 nucleotides: TGTGCCAGCACCGTATTCCGGGGCGGAACCTCTGGAAACACCATATATTTT. Encoded protein: CASTVFRGGTSGNTIYF.